This T cell receptor beta chain came from a study of STAT5B mutations in CD4+ large granular lymphocyte leukemia. Looking at the study overall: Healthy donors showed HLA-associated enrichment of the CDR3 'QG' motif.

Whole-study results and caveats: CD4-sorted patient repertoires seemed more clonal than healthy CD4+ repertoires.

Buffy coats from healthy blood donors served as controls. Germline assignment: CDR1 SGHVS and CDR2 FQNEAQ. V was clipped by 5 bases and J by 1 base; unmatched bases: 16. This CDR3 is built from 20 residues. Turning to this clone: Its cognate antigen is unknown.

Assay used: immunoSEQ multiplex PCR; TCRdb lists only in-frame clones, some missing. The table includes some 40,000 clones, 75% to 85% detected once. The sequence was obtained from a human donor in good health. Sequenced sample: CD4+ T cells from blood buffy coats. V and J are TRBV7-8 and TRBJ2-3, with TRBD2 matching 12 bases. The chain's CDR3 is CASSVVLAGGPLERTDTQYF. The CDR3 coding sequence is TGTGCCAGCAGCGTTGTTCTAGCGGGAGGGCCCCTTGAGCGCACAGATACGCAGTATTTT.